One sample yielded the 8 T cell receptor beta chains listed below, sequenced in a study of blood T cell repertoires in COVID-19. The protocol was immunoSEQ multiplex PCR, while the TCRdb copy is restricted to in-frame clones and leaves out a portion. The table includes about 130,000 clones, about 72% detected once. Sequences were obtained from peripheral blood. These receptor sequences come from a woman aged 70-85 years with acute or convalescent COVID-19.

This clone was observed a few times. V usage is TRBV10-3 and J usage is TRBJ1-2; unclear D gene. The CDR3 contains 12 residues. V was pared by 2 bases and J by 4 bases, with 5 bases between. Germline-derived CDR1 and CDR2 are ENHRY and SYGVKD. In DNA form, the CDR3 reads TGTGCCATCAGTGAGGCAGGCTATGGCTACACCTTC. Translation gives CAISEAGYGYTF.

V gene TRBV20-1 combines with J gene TRBJ1-1; D call uncertain. Trimming left V 3 bases short and J 0 bases short, with 8 bases between. This CDR3 is 13 amino acids long. CDR1 is DFQATT and CDR2 is SNEGSKA in the germline V gene (reference sequence). The CDR3 region is CSASVGMNTEAFF. The CDR3 DNA reads TGCAGTGCTAGTGTCGGGATGAACACTGAAGCTTTCTTT.

This chain joins TRBV5-4 and TRBJ2-3; 11 positions agree with TRBD2. The V segment lost 2 bases and the J segment 5 bases; nucleotides outside the gene matches: 4. The CDR3 is 15 residues long. The germline V gene has CDR1 SGHNT and CDR2 YYREEE (reference sequence). CDR3 in DNA: TGTGCCAGCAGCTTTAGCGGGGGGGCGGGAGATACGCAGTATTTT. This encodes CASSFSGGAGDTQYF.

This clone showed up just once. V and J are TRBV7-2 and TRBJ1-2, with a possible D match to TRBD1 (5 bases). Germline V gene lookup returns CDR1 SGHTA and CDR2 FQGNSA. CDR3 length equals 13 residues. With 1 base removed from V and 7 bases from J, the gap between germline ends came to 10 bases. The CDR3 loop reads CASSLDGGSGYTF. The CDR3 DNA reads TGTGCCAGCAGCTTAGACGGGGGTAGTGGCTACACCTTC.

CDR3 loop: CASLTDRNTGELFF. Written as DNA, the CDR3 is TGTGCCAGTCTCACCGACAGGAACACCGGGGAGCTGTTTTTT. V is TRBV19 and J is TRBJ2-2, with D possibly matching TRBD1 (5 bases). Germline V gene sequence: CDR1 LNHDA, CDR2 SQIVND (reference sequence). V shed 8 bases and J shed 1 base, with 11 bases lying between them. The CDR3 totals 14 residues.

The V gene is TRBV7-3, the J gene TRBJ2-1; tentative D call: TRBD1 (6 bases). The CDR3 is 17 residues long. Germline CDR1 is SGHTA and CDR2 is FQGTGA. Trimming shortened V by 0 bases and J by 8 bases, and 20 bases separated the two germline ends. The DNA for the CDR3 is TGTGCCAGCAGCTTAACGCCTAGTCCAGGGGTTTATGATGAGCAGTTCTTC. Its protein product is CASSLTPSPGVYDEQFF.

The J gene is TRBJ2-2, the V gene TRBV19; D unclear. Germline CDR1 and CDR2: LNHDA and SQIVND (reference sequence). This CDR3 has 11 amino acids. Trimming shortened V by 7 bases and J by 6 bases, and 6 bases separated the two germline ends. The CDR3 DNA follows: TGTGCCAGTAACCAGGCCGGGGAGCTGTTTTTT. This codes for CASNQAGELFF.

This clone was found a few times. The chain links TRBV30 to TRBJ2-4; 7 positions match TRBD2. Germline V CDR1 and CDR2: GTSNPN, SVGIG (reference sequence). Unmatched junction bases numbered 16, after V lost 3 bases and J lost 2 bases. CDR3 length equals 18 residues. The CDR3 DNA is TGTGCCTGGAGGGGTGTAAGGGTAGCGGGCCCCTCCAAAAACATTCAGTACTTC. Translating gives CAWRGVRVAGPSKNIQYF.